This TCR beta chain is drawn from a study of blood T cell repertoires in COVID-19. Turning to the study itself: Samples taken during acute and convalescent COVID-19 were collected in the United States, Italy and Spain. T cells, B-cell-depleted T cells, or PBMCs supplied cDNA or gDNA.

The ends lost 1 base at V and 6 bases at J; junction bases unmatched: 7. The CDR3 contains 15 residues. Germline assignment: CDR1 SGHDN and CDR2 FVKESK. In the original analysis: The assay estimated nucleated cells by amplifying reference gene primers. The protocol was immunoSEQ multiplex PCR, while the TCRdb copy is restricted to in-frame clones and leaves out a portion. V and J calls and clone size are copied from that table; D and trimming were computed from the DNA. The sample includes 230,000 or so clones, roughly nine tenths of them seen just once. The sequencing input was peripheral blood. V gene TRBV14 combines with J gene TRBJ1-2; 8 bases match TRBD1. This sequence originates from a woman in her 40s who had recovered from COVID-19. The CDR3 reads CASSQVPDRADGYTF. In DNA form, the CDR3 reads TGTGCCAGCAGCCAAGTCCCGGACAGGGCCGATGGCTACACCTTC.